The 9 T cell receptor beta chains below come from one sample, sequenced in a study of blood T cell repertoires in COVID-19 (TCRdb year 2020). The protocol used for the library was the immunoSEQ multiplex PCR assay. What TCRdb holds here is the immuneACCESS table cut down to in-frame rearrangements. Part of the clones is not present; checked against another copy, under half of the missing clones reflect an unresolved V gene, and the others are unexplained. For this sample there are over 120,000 clones; around nine tenths appear just once. The ten largest clones capture around 3% of the sample. Source material: peripheral blood. These receptors originate from a man between 60 and 75 years old with active or convalescent COVID-19.

The gene calls are TRBV18 and TRBJ2-1, with a tentative D call TRBD2 (5 bases). The CDR3 has 16 residues. Trimming removed 6 bases at V and 6 bases at J, with 21 bases between. Per germline, CDR1 KGHSH and CDR2 LQKENI. Here the CDR3 DNA reads TGTGCCAGCTCGCCTTTAACGGGGTCCCGTAGCAATGAGCAGTTCTTC. Its translation is CASSPLTGSRSNEQFF.

The chain carries TRBV7-8 and TRBJ2-7; 7 bases fit TRBD1. This CDR3 has 15 residues. The V segment lost 5 bases and the J segment 3 bases; nucleotides outside the gene matches: 10. CDR1 is SGHVS and CDR2 is FQNEAQ in the germline V gene. CDR3 nucleotide sequence: TGTGCCAGCAGCATTCACCGGGACAGCCTCTACGAGCAGTACTTC. It codes for CASSIHRDSLYEQYF.

The chain recombines TRBV29-1 with TRBJ2-2; D remains unclear. In germline, CDR1 is SQVTM, CDR2 ANQGSEA. V was cut by 3 bases and J by 0 bases, with 5 bases left in between. CDR3 length equals 13 residues. DNA of the CDR3: TGCAGCGTTGACAGATCGAACACCGGGGAGCTGTTTTTT. Translation: CSVDRSNTGELFF.

The chain employs TRBV3-1 (or the pseudogene TRBV3-2) and TRBJ2-1, with 11 bases fitting TRBD2. The CDR3 contains 15 residues. Germline V lookup: CDR1 LGHDT, CDR2 YNNKEL (reference sequence). The trim removed 1 base at V and 7 bases at J, leaving 3 bases unmatched. This CDR3 reads CASSQVAGGSNEQFF. The CDR3 coding sequence is TGTGCCAGCAGCCAAGTAGCGGGAGGGTCAAATGAGCAGTTCTTC.

V gene TRBV4-2 combines with J gene TRBJ2-1, with 7 positions matching TRBD1. The germline CDR1 and CDR2 sequences are LGHNA and YNFKEQ. CDR3 size: 17 residues. J lost 4 bases, V lost 4 bases, and 13 bases had no gene match. CDR3 loop: CASSPWTGPGAYNEQFF. DNA for the CDR3: TGTGCCAGCAGCCCTTGGACAGGACCTGGGGCTTACAATGAGCAGTTCTTC.

This chain connects TRBV6-5 to TRBJ2-7; 8 bases fit TRBD2. This CDR3 comprises 13 residues. Germline values: CDR1 MNHEY, CDR2 SVGAGI. V shed 7 bases and J 3 bases; nucleotides not matched to a gene: 5. The CDR3 reads CASMERGSYEQYF. CDR3 in DNA: TGTGCCAGCATGGAGCGGGGGAGCTACGAGCAGTACTTC.

The rearrangement links TRBV7-2 to TRBJ1-2, with a tentative D call TRBD1 (6 bases). From germline, CDR1 is SGHTA and CDR2 FQGNSA. This CDR3 region has 16 residues. V lost 5 bases, J lost 3 bases, and 19 bases lay in between. In nucleotides, the CDR3 is TGTGCCAGCAGCCCCCCCTTAGGACAGATGTACTATGGCTACACCTTC. Translation gives CASSPPLGQMYYGYTF.

This clone was seen a handful of times. J is TRBJ2-5 and V is TRBV4-1; 7 bases align to TRBD1. Germline values: CDR1 MGHRA, CDR2 YSYEKL. J was trimmed by 5 bases and V by 0 bases; bases with no gene match: 12. The CDR3 is made up of 17 amino acids. This CDR3 is CASSQDPSRTGVETQYF. As DNA, the CDR3 is TGCGCCAGCAGCCAAGACCCCTCTAGAACAGGGGTCGAGACCCAGTACTTC.

This sequence joins TRBV18 and TRBJ2-1; 9 nucleotides agree with TRBD1. J lost 8 bases, V lost 5 bases, and 7 bases had no gene match. The CDR3 sequence is 14 residues long. The germline V gene encodes CDR1 KGHSH and CDR2 LQKENI. In DNA, the CDR3 is TGTGCCAGCTCAGGCGGGACAGGGAACGATGAGCAGTTCTTC. This gives the protein CASSGGTGNDEQFF.